What follows is one T cell receptor beta chain and its context. Its matching antigen is unknown. This sample is drawn from a study of T cells in localized non-small cell lung cancer. General observations from the study: The tumor had only one region sequenced, so heterogeneity remains possible. Adjacent lung tissue had a median 57 of the top 100 clones found in the tumor. Longer overall survival was linked to higher blood T cell density. Uninvolved adjacent lung showed peak T cell clonality, exceeding tumor.

Data came from immunoSEQ multiplex PCR; TCRdb stores just in-frame clones and leaves some out. Found here are 11,000 or so clones, about 88% of them singletons; the top ten hold 6.5% to 9.5%. Here the sequenced sample was peripheral blood, taken before any cancer treatment. The receptor was isolated from a male donor at least 60 years old with stage III lung adenocarcinoma.

The CDR3 here is CATSRGVSSNTGELFF. The CDR3 DNA follows: TGTGCCACCAGCCGTGGGGTCAGTTCGAACACCGGGGAGCTGTTTTTT. This chain links TRBV15 with TRBJ2-2; no reliable D call. Trimming removed 5 bases from V and 0 bases from J, with 13 bases in between. CDR1 and CDR2 (germline): LNHNV, YYDKDF (reference sequence). The length of the CDR3 is 16 residues.